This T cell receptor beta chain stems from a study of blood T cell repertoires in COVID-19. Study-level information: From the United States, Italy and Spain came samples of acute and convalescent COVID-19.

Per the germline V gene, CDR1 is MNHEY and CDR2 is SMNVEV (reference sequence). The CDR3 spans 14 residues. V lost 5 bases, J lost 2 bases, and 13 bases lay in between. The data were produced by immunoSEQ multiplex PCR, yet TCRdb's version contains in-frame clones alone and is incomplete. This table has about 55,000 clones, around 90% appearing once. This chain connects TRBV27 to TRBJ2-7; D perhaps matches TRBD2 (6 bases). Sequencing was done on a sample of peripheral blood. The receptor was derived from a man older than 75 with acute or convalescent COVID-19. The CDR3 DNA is TGTGCCAGCAGTCCGGGGACTCCCCCCTACGAGCAGTACTTC. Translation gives CASSPGTPPYEQYF.